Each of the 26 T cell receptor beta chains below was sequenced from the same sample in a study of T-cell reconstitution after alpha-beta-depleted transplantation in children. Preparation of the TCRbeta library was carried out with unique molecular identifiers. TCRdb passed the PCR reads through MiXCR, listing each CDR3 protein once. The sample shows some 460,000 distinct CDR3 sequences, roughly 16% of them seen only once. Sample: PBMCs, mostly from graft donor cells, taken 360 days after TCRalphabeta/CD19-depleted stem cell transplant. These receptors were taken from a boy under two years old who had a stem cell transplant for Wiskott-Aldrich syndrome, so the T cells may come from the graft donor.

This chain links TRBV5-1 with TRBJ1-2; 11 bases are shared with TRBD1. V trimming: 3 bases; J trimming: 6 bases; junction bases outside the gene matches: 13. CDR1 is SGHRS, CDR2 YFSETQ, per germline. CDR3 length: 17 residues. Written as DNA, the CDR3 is TGCGCCAGCAGCTCCGTTCCGGGGACAGGGGGATACGATGGCTACACCTTC. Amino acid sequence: CASSSVPGTGGYDGYTF. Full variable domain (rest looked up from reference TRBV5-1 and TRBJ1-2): KAGVTQTPRYLIKTRGQQVTLSCSPISGHRSVSWYQQTPGQGLQFLFEYFSETQRNKGNFPGRFSGRQFSNSRSEMNVSTLELGDSALYLCASSSVPGTGGYDGYTFGSGTRLTVV.

As DNA, the CDR3 is TGCAGTGCTCTGGGGAGAGGGGGTAATGAAAAACTGTTTTTT. Translation gives CSALGRGGNEKLFF. The gene calls are TRBV20-1 and TRBJ1-4; tentative D call: TRBD1 (6 bases). Trimming left V 5 bases short and J 4 bases short, with 14 bases between. In germline, CDR1 is DFQATT, CDR2 SNEGSKA (reference sequence). This CDR3 spans 14 amino acids.

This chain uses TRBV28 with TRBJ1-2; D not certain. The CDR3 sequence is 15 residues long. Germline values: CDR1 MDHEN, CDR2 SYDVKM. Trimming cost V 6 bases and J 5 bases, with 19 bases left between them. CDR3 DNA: TGTGCCAGCAGCTTGGATGCTGAAGCCCCTTATGGCTACACCTTC. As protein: CASSLDAEAPYGYTF.

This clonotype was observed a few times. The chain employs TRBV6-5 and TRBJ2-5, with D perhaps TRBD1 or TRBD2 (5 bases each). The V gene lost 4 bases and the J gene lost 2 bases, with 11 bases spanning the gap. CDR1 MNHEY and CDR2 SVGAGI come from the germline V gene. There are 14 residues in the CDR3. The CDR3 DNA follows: TGTGCCAGCAGTTCGGGACCATTACAAGAGACCCAGTACTTC. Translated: CASSSGPLQETQYF.

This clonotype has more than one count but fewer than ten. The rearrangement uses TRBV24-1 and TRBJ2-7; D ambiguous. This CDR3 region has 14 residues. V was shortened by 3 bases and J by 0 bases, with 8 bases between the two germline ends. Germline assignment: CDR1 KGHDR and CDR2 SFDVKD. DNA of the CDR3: TGTGCCACCAGTGATGGAGCAGCCTCCTACGAGCAGTACTTC. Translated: CATSDGAASYEQYF.

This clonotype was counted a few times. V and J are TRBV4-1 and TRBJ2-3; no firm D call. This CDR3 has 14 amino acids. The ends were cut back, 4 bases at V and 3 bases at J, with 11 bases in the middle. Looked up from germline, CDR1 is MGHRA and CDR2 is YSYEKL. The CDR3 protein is CASSLLALTDTQYF. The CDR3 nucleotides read TGCGCCAGCAGCCTATTAGCCCTTACAGATACGCAGTATTTT.

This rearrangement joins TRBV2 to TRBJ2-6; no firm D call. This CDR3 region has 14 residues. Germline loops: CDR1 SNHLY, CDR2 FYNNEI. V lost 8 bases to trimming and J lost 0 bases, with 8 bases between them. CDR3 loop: CASVYDSGANVLTF. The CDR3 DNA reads TGTGCCAGCGTTTACGACTCTGGGGCCAACGTCCTGACTTTC.

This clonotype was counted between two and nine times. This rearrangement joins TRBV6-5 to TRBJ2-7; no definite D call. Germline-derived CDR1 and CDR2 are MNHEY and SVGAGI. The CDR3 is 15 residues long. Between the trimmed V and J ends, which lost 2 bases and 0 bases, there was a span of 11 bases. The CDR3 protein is CASSYREISSYEQYF. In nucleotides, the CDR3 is TGTGCCAGCAGTTACAGAGAAATAAGCTCCTACGAGCAGTACTTC.

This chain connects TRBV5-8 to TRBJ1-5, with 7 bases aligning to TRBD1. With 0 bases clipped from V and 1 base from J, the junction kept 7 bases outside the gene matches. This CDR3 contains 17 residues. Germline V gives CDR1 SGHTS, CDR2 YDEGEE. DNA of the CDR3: TGTGCCAGCAGCTTGGGAACAGGGGCCTCGAGCAATCAGCCCCAGCATTTT. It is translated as CASSLGTGASSNQPQHF.

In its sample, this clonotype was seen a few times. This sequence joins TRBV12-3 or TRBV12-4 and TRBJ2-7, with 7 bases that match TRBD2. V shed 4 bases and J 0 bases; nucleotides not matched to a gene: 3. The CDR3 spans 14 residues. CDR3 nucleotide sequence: TGTGCCAGCAGTTCCCGGACTAGCTCCTACGAGCAGTACTTC. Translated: CASSSRTSSYEQYF.

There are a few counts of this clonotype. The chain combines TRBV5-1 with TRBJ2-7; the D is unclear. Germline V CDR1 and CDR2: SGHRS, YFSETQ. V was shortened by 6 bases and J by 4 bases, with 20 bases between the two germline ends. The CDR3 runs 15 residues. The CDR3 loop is CASNLLLESLYEQYF. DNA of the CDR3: TGCGCCAGCAACCTCCTATTGGAGAGCCTATACGAGCAGTACTTC.

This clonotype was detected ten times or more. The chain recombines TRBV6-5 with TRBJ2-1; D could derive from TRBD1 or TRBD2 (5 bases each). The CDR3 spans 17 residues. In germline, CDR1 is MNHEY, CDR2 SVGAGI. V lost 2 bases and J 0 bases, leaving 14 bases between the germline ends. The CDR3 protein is CASSYGGTMSSYNEQFF. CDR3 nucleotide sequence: TGTGCCAGCAGTTACGGGGGAACGATGAGCTCCTACAATGAGCAGTTCTTC.

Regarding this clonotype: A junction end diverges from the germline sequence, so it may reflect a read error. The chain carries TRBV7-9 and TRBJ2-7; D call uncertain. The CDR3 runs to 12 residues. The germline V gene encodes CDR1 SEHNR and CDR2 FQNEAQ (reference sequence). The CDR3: CASSFIYYKQYF. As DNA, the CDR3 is TGTGCCAGCAGTTTTATATACTACAAGCAGTACTTC.

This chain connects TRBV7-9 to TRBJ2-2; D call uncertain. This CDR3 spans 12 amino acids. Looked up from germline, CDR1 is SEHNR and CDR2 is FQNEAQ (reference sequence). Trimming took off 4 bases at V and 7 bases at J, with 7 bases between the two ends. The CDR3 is CASSSSVGELFF. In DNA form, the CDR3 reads TGTGCCAGCAGCTCCTCAGTCGGGGAGCTGTTTTTT.

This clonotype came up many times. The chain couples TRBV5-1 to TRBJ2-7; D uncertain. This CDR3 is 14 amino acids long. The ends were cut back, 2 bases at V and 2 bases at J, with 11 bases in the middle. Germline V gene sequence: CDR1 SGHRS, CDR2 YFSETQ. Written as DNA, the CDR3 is TGCGCCAGCAGCTTATGGGGTGGCACCTACGAGCAGTACTTC. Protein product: CASSLWGGTYEQYF.

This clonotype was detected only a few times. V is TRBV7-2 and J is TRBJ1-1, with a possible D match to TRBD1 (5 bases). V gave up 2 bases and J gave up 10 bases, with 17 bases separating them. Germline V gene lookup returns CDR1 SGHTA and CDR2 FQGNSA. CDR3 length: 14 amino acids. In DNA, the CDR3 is TGTGCCAGCAGCTTATCCCGGGGCGACCAGGGAGCTTTCTTT. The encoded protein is CASSLSRGDQGAFF.

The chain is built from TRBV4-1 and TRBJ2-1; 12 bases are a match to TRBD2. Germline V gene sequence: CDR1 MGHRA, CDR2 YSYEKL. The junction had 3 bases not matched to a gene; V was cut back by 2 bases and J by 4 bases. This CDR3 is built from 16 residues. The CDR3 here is CASSQLTSGSYNEQFF. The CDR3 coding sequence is TGCGCCAGCAGCCAACTGACTAGCGGGAGTTACAATGAGCAGTTCTTC.

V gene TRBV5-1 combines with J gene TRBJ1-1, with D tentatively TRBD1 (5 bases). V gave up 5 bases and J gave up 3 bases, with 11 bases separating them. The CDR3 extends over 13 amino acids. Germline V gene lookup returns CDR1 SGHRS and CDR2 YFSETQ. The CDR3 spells CASRDLGDTEAFF. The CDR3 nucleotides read TGCGCCAGCAGGGACCTAGGGGACACTGAAGCTTTCTTT.

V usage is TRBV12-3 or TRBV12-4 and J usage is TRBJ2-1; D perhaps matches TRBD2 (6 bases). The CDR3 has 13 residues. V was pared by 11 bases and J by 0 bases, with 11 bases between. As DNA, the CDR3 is TGTGCCGTAGACGGGGGCTCCTACAATGAGCAGTTCTTC. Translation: CAVDGGSYNEQFF.

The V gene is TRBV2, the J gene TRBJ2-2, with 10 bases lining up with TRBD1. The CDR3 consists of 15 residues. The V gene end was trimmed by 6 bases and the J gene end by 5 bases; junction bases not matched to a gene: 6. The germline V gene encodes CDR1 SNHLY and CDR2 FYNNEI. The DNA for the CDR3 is TGTGCCAGCAGCGGAGACAGGGGGCGGACCGGGGAGCTGTTTTTT. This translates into CASSGDRGRTGELFF.

The CDR3 DNA reads TGTGCCAGCAAGAGTTCCCCAGGGGAAGAGCAGTACTTC. Translating gives CASKSSPGEEQYF. V gene TRBV2 combines with J gene TRBJ2-7; perhaps TRBD1 as D (6 bases). Germline V gives CDR1 SNHLY, CDR2 FYNNEI. This CDR3 comprises 13 residues. The ends were cut back, 7 bases at V and 7 bases at J, with 17 bases in the middle.

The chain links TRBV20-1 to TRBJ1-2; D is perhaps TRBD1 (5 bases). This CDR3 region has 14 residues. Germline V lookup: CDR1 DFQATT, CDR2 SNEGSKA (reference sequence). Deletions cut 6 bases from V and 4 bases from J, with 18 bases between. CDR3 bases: TGCAGTGCAAGACGCATGGGGCTGAGCTATGGCTACACCTTC. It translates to CSARRMGLSYGYTF.

CDR3 nucleotides: TGTGCCACCAGCAGGGACCAGAGCGGGGGCCTTGAGCAGTACTTC. Its protein product is CATSRDQSGGLEQYF. This rearrangement joins TRBV15 to TRBJ2-7, with 8 nucleotides matching TRBD2. Germline V lookup: CDR1 LNHNV, CDR2 YYDKDF (reference sequence). This CDR3 has 15 amino acids. V gave up 3 bases and J gave up 7 bases; unmatched junction bases: 11.

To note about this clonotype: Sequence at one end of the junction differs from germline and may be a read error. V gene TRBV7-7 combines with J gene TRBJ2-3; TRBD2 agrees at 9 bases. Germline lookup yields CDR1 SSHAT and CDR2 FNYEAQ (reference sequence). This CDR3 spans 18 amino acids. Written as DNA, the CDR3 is TGTGCCAGCAGGTTAGCGGGAGCGTTGGTTTCACACACAGATACGCAGTATTTT. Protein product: CASRLAGALVSHTDTQYF. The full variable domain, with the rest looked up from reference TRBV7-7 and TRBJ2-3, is GAGVSQSPRYKVTKRGQDVTLRCDPISSHATLYWYQQALGQGPEFLTYFNYEAQPDKSGLPSDRFSAERPEGSISTLTIQRTEQRDSAMYRCASRLAGALVSHTDTQYFGPGTRLTVL.

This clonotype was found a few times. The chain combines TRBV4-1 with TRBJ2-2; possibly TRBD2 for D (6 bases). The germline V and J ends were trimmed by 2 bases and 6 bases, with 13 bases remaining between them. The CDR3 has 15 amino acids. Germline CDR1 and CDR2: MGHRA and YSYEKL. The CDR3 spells CASSQLGLKPGELFF. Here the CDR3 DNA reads TGCGCCAGCAGCCAACTGGGACTGAAGCCCGGGGAGCTGTTTTTT.

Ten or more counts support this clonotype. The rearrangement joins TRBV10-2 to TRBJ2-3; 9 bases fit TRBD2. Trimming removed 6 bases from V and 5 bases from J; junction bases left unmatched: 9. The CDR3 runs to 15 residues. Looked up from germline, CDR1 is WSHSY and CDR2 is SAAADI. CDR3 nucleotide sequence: TGCGCCAGCAGACCAGCGGGAGGCCTCGGAGATACGCAGTATTTT. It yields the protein CASRPAGGLGDTQYF.